These 12 T cell receptor beta chains originate from one sample sequenced in a study of shared T cell receptors in the human thymus. TCRdb keeps only in-frame clones here, not all; method: immunoSEQ multiplex PCR. The table shows some 700,000 clones, with around nine tenths occurring only once. This sample also belongs to another study, concerning human thymus T cells.

Sequencing was done on a sample of thymocytes. These receptor sequences come from a boy younger than two with a congenital heart defect.

This clone is a singleton in its sample. This specimen includes other DNA sequences encoding the same CDR3. J is TRBJ2-1 and V is TRBV9, with 9 bases identical to TRBD2. Trimming removed 2 bases from V and 4 bases from J; junction bases left unmatched: 7. The CDR3 contains 16 residues. Germline lookup yields CDR1 SGDLS and CDR2 YYNGEE. In DNA, the CDR3 is TGTGCCAGCAGCGTGGCGGGAGGGCCCTCTTACAATGAGCAGTTCTTC. It codes for CASSVAGGPSYNEQFF.

The chain employs TRBV10-3 and TRBJ2-2; 7 bases map to TRBD2. CDR1 is ENHRY and CDR2 is SYGVKD in the germline V gene. The CDR3 loop spans 12 amino acids. Trimming removed 4 bases from V and 11 bases from J; junction bases left unmatched: 4. DNA for the CDR3: TGTGCCATCAGTGCCGGAGCGGGAGAGCTGTTTTTT. Its translation: CAISAGAGELFF.

The chain carries TRBV4-1 and TRBJ2-3, with D perhaps matching TRBD2 (6 bases). V shed 4 bases and J shed 0 bases, with 17 bases lying between them. In germline, CDR1 is MGHRA, CDR2 YSYEKL. The length of the CDR3 is 17 residues. CDR3 DNA: TGCGCCAGCAGCCCTGGGACTTTTCCTACTAGCACAGATACGCAGTATTTT. Residues: CASSPGTFPTSTDTQYF.

The rearrangement links TRBV4-3 to TRBJ2-1; 8 nucleotides line up with TRBD2. The CDR3 loop spans 15 amino acids. V shed 4 bases and J 8 bases; nucleotides not matched to a gene: 10. Germline V gene data show CDR1 as LGHNA and CDR2 as YSLEER. In DNA form, the CDR3 reads TGCGCCAGCAGCCGACCGGGACTAGGGGCCCATGAGCAGTTCTTC. It encodes CASSRPGLGAHEQFF.

The rearrangement uses TRBV10-3 and TRBJ2-1, with TRBD2 matching 14 bases. Germline lookup yields CDR1 ENHRY and CDR2 SYGVKD. The CDR3 consists of 17 residues. J gave up 8 bases and V 2 bases, and 8 bases lay outside the gene matches. The CDR3 is CAISEVGGTSGSHEQFF. The CDR3, as DNA: TGTGCCATCAGTGAGGTGGGAGGGACTAGCGGGAGTCATGAGCAGTTCTTC.

The V call is TRBV5-1, the J call TRBJ2-3, with D unclear. Trimming left V 1 base short and J 5 bases short, with 17 bases between. The CDR3 spans 16 residues. Looked up from germline, CDR1 is SGHRS and CDR2 is YFSETQ. The CDR3 sequence: CASSLRSLDVGDTQYF. The CDR3 nucleotides are TGCGCCAGCAGCTTGAGGTCTCTAGACGTTGGAGATACGCAGTATTTT.

CDR3: CASSPTGINTEAFF. CDR3 sequence (DNA): TGTGCCAGTAGTCCCACCGGTATCAACACTGAAGCTTTCTTT. The chain employs TRBV19 and TRBJ1-1, with unresolved D. Germline CDR1 LNHDA, CDR2 SQIVND (reference sequence). The CDR3 runs 14 residues. V lost 5 bases to trimming and J lost 2 bases, with 12 bases between them.

The V gene is TRBV7-9, the J gene TRBJ1-1; D is unresolved. Germline CDR1 reads SEHNR; CDR2 reads FQNEAQ (reference sequence). The CDR3 has 16 residues. Trimming shortened V by 3 bases and J by 0 bases, and 14 bases separated the two germline ends. CDR3 in amino acids: CASSFSRDGLNTEAFF. The DNA for the CDR3 is TGTGCCAGCAGCTTCAGTCGCGATGGGCTGAACACTGAAGCTTTCTTT.

The V and J genes are TRBV7-2 and TRBJ2-7; 12 bases fit TRBD2. Germline V CDR1 and CDR2: SGHTA, FQGNSA. V trimming: 5 bases; J trimming: 5 bases; junction bases outside the gene matches: 19. The CDR3 has 19 residues. The CDR3 here is CASSPKDRATSGRINEQYF. The CDR3 DNA reads TGTGCCAGCAGCCCAAAGGACAGGGCAACTAGCGGGAGGATCAACGAGCAGTACTTC. The entire variable domain, with the rest obtained from reference TRBV7-2 and TRBJ2-7, is as follows: GAGVSQSPSNKVTEKGKDVELRCDPISGHTALYWYRQSLGQGLEFLIYFQGNSAPDKSGLPSDRFSAERTGGSVSTLTIQRTQQEDSAVYLCASSPKDRATSGRINEQYFGPGTRLTVT.

CDR3 DNA: TGTGCCAGCAGTGAAGCCGGGACTAGCGGGAGGGGGTTCGTCACCGGGGAGCTGTTTTTT. It specifies CASSEAGTSGRGFVTGELFF. The V and J genes are TRBV6-1 and TRBJ2-2; 16 positions match TRBD2. V trimming: 0 bases; J trimming: 4 bases; junction bases outside the gene matches: 8. This CDR3 spans 20 amino acids. The germline gives CDR1 MNHNS, CDR2 SASEGT.

The sample holds a few counts of this clone. The chain recombines TRBV4-3 with TRBJ2-7; D is possibly TRBD2 (7 bases). Germline CDR1 reads LGHNA; CDR2 reads YSLEER. Deletions cut 1 base from V and 6 bases from J, with 22 bases between. The CDR3 covers 17 residues. The DNA for the CDR3 is TGCGCCAGCAGCCAAGTTCTATCGCTATTGGGGGGGCCCGAGCAGTACTTC. It translates to CASSQVLSLLGGPEQYF.

The CDR3 nucleotides are TGCGCCAGCAGCTTTGGCCAGGGACAAGAGACCCAGTACTTC. It encodes CASSFGQGQETQYF. The V call is TRBV5-1, the J call TRBJ2-5; possible D gene TRBD1, 5 bases. Per germline, CDR1 SGHRS and CDR2 YFSETQ. This CDR3 has 14 residues. V lost 2 bases and J 2 bases, leaving 10 bases between the germline ends.